Each of the 7 T cell receptor beta chains below was sequenced from the same sample in a study of breast tumors, draining lymph nodes, adjacent tissues. Each CDR3 protein is one row after TCRdb ran MiXCR on the multiplex PCR reads. In the table there are over 150,000 distinct CDR3 sequences, over 25% of which are singletons. Samples came from axillary lymph nodes draining the breast cancer. The specimen was axillary lymph node tissue. These receptors all stem from a female donor with breast cancer. Some clones in this sample may be carry-over from other donors' samples.

At least ten counts were recorded for this clonotype. The chain joins TRBV7-2 to TRBJ2-3; 10 bases are a match to TRBD2. The CDR3 spans 16 residues. The J segment lost 2 bases and the V segment lost 5 bases, leaving 7 bases of the junction unmatched. Looked up from germline, CDR1 is SGHTA and CDR2 is FQGNSA. CDR3 sequence: CASSPGLAVFTDTQYF. The CDR3 nucleotides are TGTGCCAGCAGCCCTGGACTAGCGGTCTTCACAGATACGCAGTATTTT.

This clonotype was counted at least ten times. The chain couples TRBV9 to TRBJ2-1; 11 nucleotides match TRBD2. Germline V gene lookup returns CDR1 SGDLS and CDR2 YYNGEE. V lost 3 bases to trimming and J lost 5 bases; unmatched junction nucleotides: 4. CDR3 length: 15 residues. In DNA, the CDR3 is TGTGCCAGCAGCGCACTAGCGGGAGTAGACAATGAGCAGTTCTTC. The encoded protein is CASSALAGVDNEQFF.

The J gene is TRBJ2-2, the V gene TRBV30, with TRBD1 matching 10 bases. J gave up 2 bases and V 4 bases, and 7 bases lay outside the gene matches. Germline assignment: CDR1 GTSNPN and CDR2 SVGIG (reference sequence). The CDR3 loop spans 16 amino acids. CDR3 DNA: TGTGCCTGGAATACGGGGACAGGGGCTAACACCGGGGAGCTGTTTTTT. Translation: CAWNTGTGANTGELFF.

Details on this clonotype: A single base separates this from a much larger clone, so it may be a read error. The chain carries TRBV6-2 or TRBV6-3 and TRBJ2-3; weak D call: TRBD2 (5 bases). The CDR3 runs to 14 residues. Germline-derived CDR1 and CDR2 are MNHEY and SVGEGT. V lost 6 bases to trimming and J lost 2 bases, with 12 bases between them. CDR3 loop: CASSHSAFTDTQYF. As DNA, the CDR3 is TGTGCCAGCAGCCATAGCGCCTTCACAGATACGCAGTATTTT.

This clonotype came up many times. V gene TRBV2 combines with J gene TRBJ2-1; 7 bases fit TRBD2. The V and J ends lost 10 bases and 6 bases, in that order; junction bases with no gene match: 3. This CDR3 spans 11 amino acids. Germline V lookup: CDR1 SNHLY, CDR2 FYNNEI. CDR3: CATRLANEQFF. The DNA for the CDR3 is TGTGCCACCCGACTAGCCAATGAGCAGTTCTTC.

Many counts were recorded for this clonotype. The chain recombines TRBV6-5 with TRBJ2-1; 7 bases agree with TRBD2. The CDR3 sequence is 14 residues long. V lost 6 bases to trimming and J lost 10 bases; unmatched junction nucleotides: 12. CDR1 MNHEY and CDR2 SVGAGI come from the germline V gene. The chain's CDR3 is CASSDLRTSSEQFF. The CDR3 DNA is TGTGCCAGCAGCGACCTAAGGACTAGTTCGGAGCAGTTCTTC.

This chain connects TRBV20-1 to TRBJ1-1; D not certain. V gave up 3 bases and J gave up 0 bases, with 8 bases separating them. The germline gives CDR1 DFQATT, CDR2 SNEGSKA (reference sequence). There are 13 residues in the CDR3. CDR3 residues: CSASLTLNTEAFF. As DNA, the CDR3 is TGCAGTGCTAGCCTGACACTGAACACTGAAGCTTTCTTT.